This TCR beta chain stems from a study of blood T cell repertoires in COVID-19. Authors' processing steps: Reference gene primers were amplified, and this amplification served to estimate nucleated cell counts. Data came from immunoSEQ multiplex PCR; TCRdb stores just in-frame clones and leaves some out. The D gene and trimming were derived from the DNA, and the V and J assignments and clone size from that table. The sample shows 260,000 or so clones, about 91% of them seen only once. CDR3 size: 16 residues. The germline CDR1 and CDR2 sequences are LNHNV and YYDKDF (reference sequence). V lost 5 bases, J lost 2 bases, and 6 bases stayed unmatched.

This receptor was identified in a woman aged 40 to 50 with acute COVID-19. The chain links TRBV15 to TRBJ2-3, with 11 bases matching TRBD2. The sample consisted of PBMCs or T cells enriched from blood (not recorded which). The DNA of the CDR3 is TGTGCCACCAGCGGACTAGCGGGCGGATACACAGATACGCAGTATTTT. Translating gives CATSGLAGGYTDTQYF. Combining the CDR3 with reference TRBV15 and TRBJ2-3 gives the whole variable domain DAMVIQNPRYQVTQFGKPVTLSCSQTLNHNVMYWYQQKSSQAPKLLFHYYDKDFNNEADTPDNFQSRRPNTSFCFLDIRSPGLGDTAMYLCATSGLAGGYTDTQYFGPGTRLTVL.